One and the same sample provided the 15 T cell receptor beta chains below, sequenced in a study of a mutant IDH1 vaccine in newly diagnosed glioma. Produced via immunoSEQ multiplex PCR; TCRdb's table is partial and in-frame only. In the table there are about 32,000 clones, 70% to 85% of which are singletons. These TCRs' antigens remain unknown. Documented time point: week 35, safety follow-up. Doses of 300 ug of mutant IDH1 20-mer peptide were given with topical imiquimod. This material consisted of PBMCs, taken from a glioma patient whose treatment included an IDH1 peptide vaccine. All receptors come from a man aged 25 to 40 with glioma.

This clone has just a few counts. The rearrangement joins TRBV7-2 to TRBJ1-1, with TRBD1 matching over 8 bases. Looked up from germline, CDR1 is SGHTA and CDR2 is FQGNSA. CDR3 length equals 14 residues. The V segment lost 4 bases and the J segment 0 bases; nucleotides outside the gene matches: 1. The CDR3 spells CASSSDRVNTEAFF. CDR3 nucleotides: TGTGCCAGCAGCTCGGACAGGGTGAACACTGAAGCTTTCTTT.

The V gene is TRBV18, the J gene TRBJ2-7; 9 positions match TRBD1. The CDR3 is 14 residues long. Germline V gives CDR1 KGHSH, CDR2 LQKENI. J lost 3 bases, V lost 4 bases, and 4 bases had no gene match. The CDR3 coding sequence is TGTGCCAGCTCACAAGGGACAGGGCACTACGAGCAGTACTTC. Protein product: CASSQGTGHYEQYF.

The chain recombines TRBV7-6 with TRBJ2-7, with unresolved D. Per germline, CDR1 SGHVS and CDR2 FNYEAQ. V was shortened by 5 bases and J by 0 bases, with 14 bases between the two germline ends. This CDR3 spans 15 amino acids. CDR3 DNA sequence: TGTGCCAGCAGCCGCCGCCCTGAGAGCTCCTACGAGCAGTACTTC. It codes for CASSRRPESSYEQYF.

This sequence joins TRBV9 and TRBJ2-3; D not certain. The germline CDR1 and CDR2 sequences are SGDLS and YYNGEE. V was cut by 4 bases and J by 0 bases, with 9 bases left in between. This CDR3 is 14 amino acids long. For the CDR3, the DNA is TGTGCCAGCAGCTCCGACCCCAGCACAGATACGCAGTATTTT. Protein: CASSSDPSTDTQYF. Complete variable domain (other parts from reference TRBV9 and TRBJ2-3): DSGVTQTPKHLITATGQRVTLRCSPRSGDLSVYWYQQSLDQGLQFLIQYYNGEERAKGNILERFSAQQFPDLHSELNLSSLELGDSALYFCASSSDPSTDTQYFGPGTRLTVL.

The V and J genes are TRBV16 and TRBJ1-5, with 8 bases matching TRBD1. The CDR3 loop spans 15 amino acids. Trimming cost V 0 bases and J 9 bases; bases outside gene matches: 7. The germline gives CDR1 KGHSY, CDR2 FQNENV. CDR3 nucleotide sequence: TGTGCCAGCAGCCAATCCGGGACAGGCTCATGGCCCCAGCATTTT. Protein sequence: CASSQSGTGSWPQHF.

The rearrangement links TRBV29-1 to TRBJ2-7; 15 positions match TRBD2. Per the germline V gene, CDR1 is SQVTM and CDR2 is ANQGSEA. The CDR3 is 14 residues long. After removal of 4 bases from V and 6 bases from J, the junction contained 4 bases not matched to a gene. DNA of the CDR3: TGCAGCGTTGGCAGGACTAGCGGGAGGGCCGAGCAGTACTTC. As protein: CSVGRTSGRAEQYF.

The chain combines TRBV19 with TRBJ1-2, with D perhaps TRBD1 (5 bases). The V end was cut by 7 bases, the J end by 6 bases, with 21 bases between. There are 15 residues in the CDR3. CDR1 is LNHDA, CDR2 SQIVND, per germline (reference sequence). Written as DNA, the CDR3 is TGTGCCAGTACCCTGCCAGAGGGACGGATTGATGGCTACACCTTC. Protein product: CASTLPEGRIDGYTF.

The CDR3 sequence is CASSFGLVSYNEQFF. CDR3 sequence (DNA): TGTGCCAGCAGCTTCGGACTAGTCAGTTACAATGAGCAGTTCTTC. This rearrangement joins TRBV7-2 to TRBJ2-1; 7 positions agree with TRBD2. The germline V gene encodes CDR1 SGHTA and CDR2 FQGNSA. The CDR3 totals 15 residues. V was clipped by 3 bases and J by 4 bases; unmatched bases: 6. The full variable domain, rest sourced from reference TRBV7-2 and TRBJ2-1, is GAGVSQSPSNKVTEKGKDVELRCDPISGHTALYWYRQSLGQGLEFLIYFQGNSAPDKSGLPSDRFSAERTGGSVSTLTIQRTQQEDSAVYLCASSFGLVSYNEQFFGPGTRLTVL.

This clone was counted a single time. V and J are TRBV27 and TRBJ2-1; 10 positions agree with TRBD2. CDR3 length: 14 residues. Losses at the gene ends were 9 bases for V and 3 bases for J; bases not matched to a gene: 5. In germline, CDR1 is MNHEY, CDR2 SMNVEV (reference sequence). The CDR3 loop is CASQLAGLYNEQFF. In nucleotides, the CDR3 is TGTGCCAGTCAACTAGCGGGACTCTACAATGAGCAGTTCTTC.

The rearrangement uses TRBV5-5 and TRBJ2-1; no definite D call. With 6 bases removed from V and 0 bases from J, the gap between germline ends came to 13 bases. The CDR3 sequence is 15 residues long. Germline V CDR1 and CDR2: SGHKS, YYEKEE (reference sequence). The chain's CDR3 is CASTFEPFSYNEQFF. DNA for the CDR3: TGTGCCAGCACCTTCGAACCTTTCTCCTACAATGAGCAGTTCTTC.

The chain has TRBV14 and TRBJ2-2, with a tentative D call TRBD1 (6 bases). Germline CDR1 reads SGHDN; CDR2 reads FVKESK. Trimming shortened V by 3 bases and J by 5 bases, and 10 bases separated the two germline ends. There are 14 residues in the CDR3. The CDR3 region is CASSHFTGTGELFF. In DNA form, the CDR3 reads TGTGCCAGCAGCCACTTTACAGGGACCGGGGAGCTGTTTTTT. Combining the CDR3 with reference TRBV14 and TRBJ2-2 gives the whole variable domain EAGVTQFPSHSVIEKGQTVTLRCDPISGHDNLYWYRRVMGKEIKFLLHFVKESKQDESGMPNNRFLAERTGGTYSTLKVQPAELEDSGVYFCASSHFTGTGELFFGEGSRLTVL.

The chain recombines TRBV27 with TRBJ2-1; 7 bases line up with TRBD2. In germline, CDR1 is MNHEY, CDR2 SMNVEV (reference sequence). The CDR3 runs to 14 residues. J was trimmed by 4 bases and V by 7 bases; bases with no gene match: 7. CDR3 in amino acids: CASKGLAEYNEQFF. The CDR3 DNA reads TGTGCCAGCAAGGGGCTAGCGGAGTACAATGAGCAGTTCTTC.

This chain connects TRBV29-1 to TRBJ2-7; tentative D call: TRBD2 (6 bases). The CDR3 sequence is 15 residues long. Germline lookup yields CDR1 SQVTM and CDR2 ANQGSEA. The V end lost 4 bases, the J end lost 0 bases, and 16 bases lay between the germline ends. In DNA, the CDR3 is TGCAGCGTTGGGGACTCCGGGACGGACTCCTACGAGCAGTACTTC. This gives the protein CSVGDSGTDSYEQYF.

The CDR3: CSVSSTANFGELFF. Written as DNA, the CDR3 is TGCAGCGTCTCGTCTACGGCGAACTTCGGGGAGCTGTTTTTT. The chain has TRBV29-1 and TRBJ2-2, with D unclear. V was shortened by 6 bases and J by 7 bases, with 18 bases between the two germline ends. The CDR3 runs to 14 residues. Per the germline V gene, CDR1 is SQVTM and CDR2 is ANQGSEA.

This chain joins TRBV21-1 and TRBJ1-5; the D call of TRBD1 is as the table states it, not checked on the DNA. TRBV21-1 is a documented pseudogene. The CDR3 has 15 amino acids. The CDR3 DNA is TGTGCCAGCAGAGAAGGGGGCGTTTGGTCTCAGCCCCAGCATTTT. It is translated as CASREGGVWSQPQHF.